This T cell receptor beta chain was recovered during a study of cytomegalovirus exposure and HLA in healthy donors. About the research overall: The 120 validation repertoires and the 650 to 850 first-cohort repertoires shared a platform, a later analysis reported. General study points: In the 130 or so validation repertoires, about 94% of cluster scores exceeded 0, per a later analysis. Specificity of three CMV-associated chains for CMV antigens was verified in vitro.

On this clone: What it recognizes is unknown.

The V gene lost 2 bases and the J gene lost 4 bases, with 12 bases spanning the gap. The CDR3 runs 14 residues. The germline V gene has CDR1 SGDLS and CDR2 YYNGEE. Sequencing was performed with immunoSEQ multiplex PCR; in TCRdb, only in-frame clones are kept and a portion is missing. The repertoire holds 150,000 to 200,000 clones, with around nine tenths as singletons. The chain has TRBV9 and TRBJ1-1; D is perhaps TRBD1 (5 bases). This clonotype originated in a man between 18 and 29 years old in good health and CMV-seropositive. The specimen sequenced was PBMCs. Here the CDR3 reads CASSVARGGTEAFF. The CDR3 bases are TGTGCCAGCAGCGTCGCTCGCGGGGGCACTGAAGCTTTCTTT.